This TCR beta chain was observed in a study of blood T cell repertoires in COVID-19. Repertoires were generated with immunoSEQ multiplex PCR, while TCRdb's copy carries only in-frame clones and drops some. This sample carries under 400,000 clones, around 87% of them seen once, and the ten largest clones take around 1.9%. Sequenced: PBMCs or T cells enriched from blood (not recorded which). This receptor was taken from a man in his forties in a cohort exposed to, infected with or recovered from COVID-19 (not recorded which).

The DNA of the CDR3 is TGCGCCAGCAGCTTGGCGACTAGCGGGTCCACCGGGGAGCTGTTTTTT. It encodes CASSLATSGSTGELFF. The chain couples TRBV5-1 to TRBJ2-2; 10 bases align to TRBD2. V trimming: 0 bases; J trimming: 4 bases; junction bases outside the gene matches: 3. The CDR3 runs to 16 residues. The germline V gene encodes CDR1 SGHRS and CDR2 YFSETQ. Looking up the rest from reference TRBV5-1 and TRBJ2-2 gives the full variable domain: KAGVTQTPRYLIKTRGQQVTLSCSPISGHRSVSWYQQTPGQGLQFLFEYFSETQRNKGNFPGRFSGRQFSNSRSEMNVSTLELGDSALYLCASSLATSGSTGELFFGEGSRLTVL.